This T cell receptor (beta chain) was identified during a study of molecular identifiers for immune sequencing clone quantification. V shed 8 bases and J 7 bases; nucleotides not matched to a gene: 9. The CDR3 loop spans 13 amino acids. TCRdb recomputed calls from the PCR reads with MiXCR, one row per CDR3 protein. The sample lists 600,000 to 650,000 distinct CDR3 sequences; just under 20% were seen once. This TCR was recovered from a human donor in good health. Some libraries in this study had Jurkat cell RNA spiked in. The sample consisted of naive CD8+ T cells from blood, with Jurkat cell RNA spiked in. Subset meaning: FACS-sorted CD8+CD4-CCR7+CD45RA+ naive T cells. The chain combines TRBV5-3 with TRBJ1-1; 9 nucleotides align to TRBD1. TRBV5-3 is sorted into the ORF group, with uncertain function. CDR3 bases: TGTGCCAGCGGCTTGGGACAGGGTCTTGAAGCTTTCTTT. It specifies CASGLGQGLEAFF.